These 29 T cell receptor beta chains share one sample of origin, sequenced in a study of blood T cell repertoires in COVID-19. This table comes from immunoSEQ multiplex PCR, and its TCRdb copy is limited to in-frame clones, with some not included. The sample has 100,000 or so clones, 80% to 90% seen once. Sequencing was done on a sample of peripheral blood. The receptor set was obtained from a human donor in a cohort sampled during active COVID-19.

The CDR3 loop is CAWSVQGRAGNTIYF. For the CDR3, the DNA is TGTGCCTGGAGTGTACAGGGCAGGGCTGGAAACACCATATATTTT. V and J are TRBV30 and TRBJ1-3; D is perhaps TRBD1 (6 bases). CDR1 and CDR2 from the germline V gene are GTSNPN and SVGIG (reference sequence). Between the trimmed V and J ends, which lost 0 bases and 2 bases, there was a span of 11 bases. The CDR3 runs to 15 residues.

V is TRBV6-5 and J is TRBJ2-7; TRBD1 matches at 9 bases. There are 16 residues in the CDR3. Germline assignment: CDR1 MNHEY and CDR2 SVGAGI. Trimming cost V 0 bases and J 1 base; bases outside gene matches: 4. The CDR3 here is CASSYSGQGPSYEQYF. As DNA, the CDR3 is TGTGCCAGCAGTTACTCGGGACAGGGCCCTTCCTACGAGCAGTACTTC.

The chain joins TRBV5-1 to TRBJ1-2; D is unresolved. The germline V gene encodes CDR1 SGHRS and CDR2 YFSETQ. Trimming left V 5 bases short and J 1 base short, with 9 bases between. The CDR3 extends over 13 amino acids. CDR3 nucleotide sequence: TGCGCCAGCAGGGCGGATATTAACTATGGCTACACCTTC. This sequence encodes CASRADINYGYTF. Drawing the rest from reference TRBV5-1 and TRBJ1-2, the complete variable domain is KAGVTQTPRYLIKTRGQQVTLSCSPISGHRSVSWYQQTPGQGLQFLFEYFSETQRNKGNFPGRFSGRQFSNSRSEMNVSTLELGDSALYLCASRADINYGYTFGSGTRLTVV.

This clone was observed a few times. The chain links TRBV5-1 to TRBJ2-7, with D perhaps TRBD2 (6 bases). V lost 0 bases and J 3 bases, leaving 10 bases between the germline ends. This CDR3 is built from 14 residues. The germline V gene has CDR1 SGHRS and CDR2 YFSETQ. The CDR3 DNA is TGCGCCAGCAGCTTGGACGGGAGAGGCTACGAGCAGTACTTC. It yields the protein CASSLDGRGYEQYF.

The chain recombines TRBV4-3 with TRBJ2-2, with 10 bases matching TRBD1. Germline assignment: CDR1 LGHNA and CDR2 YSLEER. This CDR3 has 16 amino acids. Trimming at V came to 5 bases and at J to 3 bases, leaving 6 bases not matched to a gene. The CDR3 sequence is CASSEWTGGYTGELFF. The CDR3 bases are TGCGCCAGCAGCGAATGGACAGGGGGATACACCGGGGAGCTGTTTTTT.

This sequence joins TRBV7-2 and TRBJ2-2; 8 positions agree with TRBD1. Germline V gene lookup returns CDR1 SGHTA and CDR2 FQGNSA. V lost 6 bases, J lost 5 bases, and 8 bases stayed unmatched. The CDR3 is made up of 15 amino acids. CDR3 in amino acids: CASRRQGPGTGELFF. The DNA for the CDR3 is TGTGCCAGCAGGAGACAGGGGCCGGGGACCGGGGAGCTGTTTTTT.

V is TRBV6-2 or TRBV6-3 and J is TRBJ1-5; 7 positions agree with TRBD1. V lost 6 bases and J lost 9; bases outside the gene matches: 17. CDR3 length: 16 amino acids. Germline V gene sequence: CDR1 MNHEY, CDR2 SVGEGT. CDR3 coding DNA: TGTGCCAGCAGCCGCTCCCATGGGACAGTAACCTGGCCCCAGCATTTT. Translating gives CASSRSHGTVTWPQHF.

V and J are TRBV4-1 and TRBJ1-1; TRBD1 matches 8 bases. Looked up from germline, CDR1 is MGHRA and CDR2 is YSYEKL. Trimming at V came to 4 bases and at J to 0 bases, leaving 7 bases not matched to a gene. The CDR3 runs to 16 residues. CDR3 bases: TGCGCCAGCAGCCTCCGGACAGGGAGCATGAACACTGAAGCTTTCTTT. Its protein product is CASSLRTGSMNTEAFF.

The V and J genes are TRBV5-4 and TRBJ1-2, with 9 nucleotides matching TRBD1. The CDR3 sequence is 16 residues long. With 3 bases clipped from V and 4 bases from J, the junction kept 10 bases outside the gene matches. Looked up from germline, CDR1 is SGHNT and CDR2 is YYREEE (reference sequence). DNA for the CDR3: TGTGCCAGCAGCTCGTACCGACAGGGGGGAAGCTATGGCTACACCTTC. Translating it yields CASSSYRQGGSYGYTF.

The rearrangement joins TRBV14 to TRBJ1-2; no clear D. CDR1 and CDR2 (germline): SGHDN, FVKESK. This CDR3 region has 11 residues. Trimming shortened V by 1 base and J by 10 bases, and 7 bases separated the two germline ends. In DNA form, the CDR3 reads TGTGCCAGCAGCCAAGCCCGGGACTACACCTTC. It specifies CASSQARDYTF.

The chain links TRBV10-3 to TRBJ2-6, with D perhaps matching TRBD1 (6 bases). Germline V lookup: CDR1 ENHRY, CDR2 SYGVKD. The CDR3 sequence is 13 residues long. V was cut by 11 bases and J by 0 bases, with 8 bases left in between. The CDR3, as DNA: TGTGCCTCACAGGGCTCTGGGGCCAACGTCCTGACTTTC. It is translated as CASQGSGANVLTF.

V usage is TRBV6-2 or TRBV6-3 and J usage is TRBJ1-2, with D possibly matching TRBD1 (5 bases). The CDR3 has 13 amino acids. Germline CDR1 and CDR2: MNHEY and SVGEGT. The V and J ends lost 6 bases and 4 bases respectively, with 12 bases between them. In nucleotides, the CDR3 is TGTGCCAGCAGCTCTGACAGACGCTATGGCTACACCTTC. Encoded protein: CASSSDRRYGYTF.

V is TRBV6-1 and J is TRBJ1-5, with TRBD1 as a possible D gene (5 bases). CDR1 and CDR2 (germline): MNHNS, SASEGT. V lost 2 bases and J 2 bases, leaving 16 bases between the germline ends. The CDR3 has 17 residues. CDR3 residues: CASSERQGRSGNQPQHF. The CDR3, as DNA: TGTGCCAGCAGTGAACGGCAGGGTAGAAGCGGCAATCAGCCCCAGCATTTT.

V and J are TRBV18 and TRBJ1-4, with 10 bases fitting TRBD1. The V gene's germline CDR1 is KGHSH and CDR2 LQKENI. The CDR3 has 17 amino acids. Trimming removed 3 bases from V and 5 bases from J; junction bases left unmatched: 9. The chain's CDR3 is CASSPGTGAQVNEKLFF. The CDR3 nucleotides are TGTGCCAGCTCACCCGGGACAGGGGCGCAGGTCAATGAAAAACTGTTTTTT.

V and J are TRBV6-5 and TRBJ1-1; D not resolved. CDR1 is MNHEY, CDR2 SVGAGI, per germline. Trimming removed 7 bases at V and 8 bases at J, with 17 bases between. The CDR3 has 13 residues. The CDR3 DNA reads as TGTGCCAGCATAAGTGAGGGTAGGGCGGAAGCTTTCTTT. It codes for CASISEGRAEAFF.

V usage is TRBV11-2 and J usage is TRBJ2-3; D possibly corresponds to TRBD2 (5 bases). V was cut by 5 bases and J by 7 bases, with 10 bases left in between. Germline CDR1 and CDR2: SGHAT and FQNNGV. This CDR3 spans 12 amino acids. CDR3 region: CASSPGGYTQYF. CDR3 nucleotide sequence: TGTGCCAGCAGCCCCGGAGGTTATACGCAGTATTTT.

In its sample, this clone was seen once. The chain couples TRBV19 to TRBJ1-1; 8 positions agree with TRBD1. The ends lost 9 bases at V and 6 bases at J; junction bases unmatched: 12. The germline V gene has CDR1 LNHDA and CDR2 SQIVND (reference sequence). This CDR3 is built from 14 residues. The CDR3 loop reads CASNPGQGAAEAFF. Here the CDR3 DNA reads TGTGCCAGCAACCCCGGACAGGGCGCAGCTGAAGCTTTCTTT. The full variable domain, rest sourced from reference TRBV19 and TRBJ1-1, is DGGITQSPKYLFRKEGQNVTLSCEQNLNHDAMYWYRQDPGQGLRLIYYSQIVNDFQKGDIAEGYSVSREKKESFPLTVTSAQKNPTAFYLCASNPGQGAAEAFFGQGTRLTVV.

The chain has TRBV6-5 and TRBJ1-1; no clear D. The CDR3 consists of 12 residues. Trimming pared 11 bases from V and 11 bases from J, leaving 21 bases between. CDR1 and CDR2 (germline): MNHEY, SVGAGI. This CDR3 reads CAALDPPRAAFF. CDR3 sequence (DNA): TGTGCCGCCTTAGACCCGCCGCGGGCGGCTTTCTTT.

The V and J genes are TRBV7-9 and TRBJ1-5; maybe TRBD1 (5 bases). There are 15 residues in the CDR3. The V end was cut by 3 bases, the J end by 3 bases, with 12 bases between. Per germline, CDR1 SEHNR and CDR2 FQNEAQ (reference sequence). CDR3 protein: CASSLGDSINQPQHF. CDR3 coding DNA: TGTGCCAGCAGCTTGGGGGACTCGATCAATCAGCCCCAGCATTTT.

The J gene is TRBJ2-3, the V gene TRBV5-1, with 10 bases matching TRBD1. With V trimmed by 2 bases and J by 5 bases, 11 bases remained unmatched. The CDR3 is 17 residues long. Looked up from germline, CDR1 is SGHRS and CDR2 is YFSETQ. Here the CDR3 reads CASSFYPGQGTQDTQYF. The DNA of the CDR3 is TGCGCCAGCAGCTTCTATCCGGGACAGGGGACTCAAGATACGCAGTATTTT.

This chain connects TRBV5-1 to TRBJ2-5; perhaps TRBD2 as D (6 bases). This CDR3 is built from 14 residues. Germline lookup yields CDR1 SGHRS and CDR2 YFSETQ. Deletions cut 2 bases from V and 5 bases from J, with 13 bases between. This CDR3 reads CASSFAGFGETQYF. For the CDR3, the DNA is TGCGCCAGCAGCTTTGCGGGGTTCGGGGAGACCCAGTACTTC.

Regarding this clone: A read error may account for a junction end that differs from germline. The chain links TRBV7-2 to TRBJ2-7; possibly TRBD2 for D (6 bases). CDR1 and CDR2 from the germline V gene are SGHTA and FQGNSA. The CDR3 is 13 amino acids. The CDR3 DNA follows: TGTGCCAGCAGCATACGGGACTCCCACGAGCAGTACTTC. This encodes CASSIRDSHEQYF. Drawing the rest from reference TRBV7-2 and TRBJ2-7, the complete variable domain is GAGVSQSPSNKVTEKGKDVELRCDPISGHTALYWYRQSLGQGLEFLIYFQGNSAPDKSGLPSDRFSAERTGGSVSTLTIQRTQQEDSAVYLCASSIRDSHEQYFGPGTRLTVT.

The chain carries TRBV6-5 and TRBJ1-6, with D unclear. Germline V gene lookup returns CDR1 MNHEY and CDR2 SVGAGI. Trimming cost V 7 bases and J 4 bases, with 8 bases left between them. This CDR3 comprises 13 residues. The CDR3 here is CASMRGYNSPLHF. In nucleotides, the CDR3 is TGTGCCAGCATGCGGGGATATAATTCACCCCTCCACTTT.

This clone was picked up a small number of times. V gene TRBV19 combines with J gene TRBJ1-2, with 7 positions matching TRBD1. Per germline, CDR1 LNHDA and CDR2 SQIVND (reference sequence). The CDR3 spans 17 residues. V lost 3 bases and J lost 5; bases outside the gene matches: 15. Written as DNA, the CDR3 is TGTGCCAGTAGTATGGGGAGAATTGGCAGGGGGATTTATGGCTACACCTTC. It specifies CASSMGRIGRGIYGYTF.

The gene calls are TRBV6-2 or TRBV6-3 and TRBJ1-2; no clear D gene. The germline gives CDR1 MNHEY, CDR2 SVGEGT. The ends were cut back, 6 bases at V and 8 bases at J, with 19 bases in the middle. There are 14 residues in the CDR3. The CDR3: CASSPQAGSRGYTF. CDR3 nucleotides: TGTGCCAGCAGCCCCCAGGCAGGTTCCCGCGGCTACACCTTC.

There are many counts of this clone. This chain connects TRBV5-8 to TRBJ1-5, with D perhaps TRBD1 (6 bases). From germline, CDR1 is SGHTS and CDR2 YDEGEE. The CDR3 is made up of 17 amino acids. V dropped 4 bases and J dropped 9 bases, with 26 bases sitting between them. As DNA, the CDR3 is TGTGCCAGCAGCCCCGCTGGCGGGCGGGGGGGGCACCGGCCCCAGCATTTT. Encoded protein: CASSPAGGRGGHRPQHF.

DNA for the CDR3: TGCGCCAGCAGCCAAGATATCCTCCGCGGTAGCGGGATCAATGAGCAGTTCTTC. Translation: CASSQDILRGSGINEQFF. The chain links TRBV4-3 to TRBJ2-1; the match to TRBD2 covers 8 bases. CDR3 length equals 18 residues. Germline V CDR1 and CDR2: LGHNA, YSLEER. Unmatched junction bases numbered 13, after V lost 0 bases and J lost 6 bases.

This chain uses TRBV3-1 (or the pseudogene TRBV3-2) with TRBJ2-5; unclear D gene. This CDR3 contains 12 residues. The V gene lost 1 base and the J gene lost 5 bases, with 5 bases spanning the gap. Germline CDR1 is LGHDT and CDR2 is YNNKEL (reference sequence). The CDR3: CASSQVRETQYF. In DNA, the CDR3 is TGTGCCAGCAGCCAAGTTCGGGAGACCCAGTACTTC.

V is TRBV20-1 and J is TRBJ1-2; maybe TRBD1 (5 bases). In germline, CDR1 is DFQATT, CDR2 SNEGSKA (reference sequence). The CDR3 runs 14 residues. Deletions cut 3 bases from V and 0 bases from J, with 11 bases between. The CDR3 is CSASLGGSNYGYTF. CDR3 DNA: TGCAGTGCTAGTTTGGGGGGATCTAACTATGGCTACACCTTC.